This T cell receptor (beta chain) was recorded in a study of cytomegalovirus exposure and HLA in healthy donors. Study in general: In terms of ancestry, the Caucasian-associated cluster contained roughly 81% of the roughly 400 genotyped donors. Study-wide findings and caveats: Later genetic work tied a missense DCLRE1C variant to beta-chain V and J trimming. The only immune exposure information that was available was CMV serostatus.

To note about this clone: No antigen is known for it.

PCR employed 60 Vbeta and 13 Jbeta primers. Clones were read by immunoSEQ multiplex PCR, and TCRdb kept only the in-frame ones, dropping some. This sample has under 200,000 clones, with around 79% found just once. Source material: PBMCs. The TCR comes from a man between 45 and 60 years old in good health and CMV-seropositive.

Written as DNA, the CDR3 is TGTGCCAGCAGTCCGAGCGGGGGAACAGATACGCAGTATTTT. Encoded protein: CASSPSGGTDTQYF. This rearrangement joins TRBV2 to TRBJ2-3; 8 nucleotides match TRBD2. Trimming removed 5 bases from V and 3 bases from J; junction bases left unmatched: 4. The germline V gene has CDR1 SNHLY and CDR2 FYNNEI. This CDR3 has 14 amino acids.